This T cell receptor beta chain was captured in a study of T cells after yellow fever vaccination. A few counts support this clonotype. The study made its TCR cDNA through 5'RACE template switching. That step introduced a universal primer site along with UMIs. TCRdb ran MiXCR on the 5' RACE reads and lists one entry per CDR3 protein. The sample includes roughly 300,000 distinct CDR3 sequences, roughly 7% of them seen just once. This CDR3 has 17 amino acids. The germline V and J ends were trimmed by 0 bases and 3 bases, with 18 bases remaining between them. Germline V gene data show CDR1 as LGHNA and CDR2 as YSLEER.

The material was PBMCs, obtained around 45 days after the first yellow fever vaccination. The rearrangement joins TRBV4-3 to TRBJ2-7, with D perhaps matching TRBD1 (5 bases). This TCR derives from a man aged 18 to 29 who received the YFV17D yellow fever vaccine. This CDR3 is CASSQDLGLGHIYEQYF. Here the CDR3 DNA reads TGCGCCAGCAGCCAAGATCTCGGCCTAGGACATATCTACGAGCAGTACTTC.